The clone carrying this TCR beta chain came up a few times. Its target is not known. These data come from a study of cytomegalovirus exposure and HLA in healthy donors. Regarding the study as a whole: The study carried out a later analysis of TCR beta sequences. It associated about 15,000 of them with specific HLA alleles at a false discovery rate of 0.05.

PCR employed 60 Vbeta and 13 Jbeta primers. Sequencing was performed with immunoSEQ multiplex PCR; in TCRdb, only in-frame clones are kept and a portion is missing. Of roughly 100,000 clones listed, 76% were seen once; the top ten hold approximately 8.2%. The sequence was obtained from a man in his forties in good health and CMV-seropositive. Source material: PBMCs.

DNA of the CDR3: TGTGCCTGGAGTGTCAGAGCGGGAGAGACCCAGTACTTC. It translates to CAWSVRAGETQYF. The rearrangement joins TRBV30 to TRBJ2-5; D is possibly TRBD2 (6 bases). The V gene lost 0 bases and the J gene lost 4 bases, with 9 bases spanning the gap. Germline-derived CDR1 and CDR2 are GTSNPN and SVGIG (reference sequence). This CDR3 is 13 amino acids long.